These T cell receptor beta chains were read from a single sample in a study of blood T cell repertoires in COVID-19. The protocol was immunoSEQ multiplex PCR, while the TCRdb copy is restricted to in-frame clones and leaves out a portion. The sample consists of about 230,000 clones, approximately 87% of them appearing once. The sample consisted of peripheral blood. The receptor set was obtained from a woman between 65 and 79 years old with active or convalescent COVID-19. Each CDR3 is given with its conserved first and last residue. D genes are given only for firm matches. Expanded clones are given a class, and other clones once, few, many or no size at all.

v_call	d_call	j_call	clone_size	cdr3_aa	cdr3_nt
TRBV19	NA	TRBJ2-3	NA	CASSSSPSTDTQYF	TGTGCCAGTAGTTCCTCCCCGAGCACAGATACGCAGTATTTT
TRBV7-8	TRBD2	TRBJ2-3	few	CASSAPRGARTDTQYF	TGTGCCAGCAGCGCCCCGCGGGGGGCACGCACAGATACGCAGTATTTT
TRBV28	TRBD1	TRBJ1-2	NA	CASRTTGMETF	TGTGCCAGCAGGACGACAGGGATGGAAACCTTC
TRBV7-8	NA	TRBJ1-4	few	CASSLAGSEKLFF	TGTGCCAGCAGCTTAGCTGGGAGCGAAAAACTGTTTTTT
TRBV5-4	NA	TRBJ1-6	NA	CASSLEGGNSPLHF	TGTGCCAGCAGCTTGGAAGGGGGTAATTCACCCCTCCACTTT
TRBV11-3	TRBD1	TRBJ1-1	NA	CASKGAGEAFF	TGTGCCAGCAAGGGGGCCGGGGAGGCTTTCTTT
TRBV5-4	NA	TRBJ1-2	NA	CASSLARSTGQRYGYTF	TGTGCCAGCAGCTTGGCCCGGTCCACCGGACAGAGATATGGCTACACCTTC
TRBV6-4	TRBD2	TRBJ2-6	NA	CASSRTSGSLANVLTF	TGTGCCAGCAGTCGGACTAGCGGGAGTCTGGCCAACGTCCTGACTTTC
TRBV19	NA	TRBJ1-5	NA	CASSIGARPQHF	TGTGCCAGTAGTATAGGGGCCAGGCCCCAGCATTTT
TRBV27	NA	TRBJ2-1	NA	CASSPGSSYNEQFF	TGTGCCAGCAGTCCGGGGAGCTCCTACAATGAGCAGTTCTTC
TRBV30	NA	TRBJ1-1	NA	CAWSRGGLGTEAFF	TGTGCCTGGAGTCGCGGGGGGCTGGGCACTGAAGCTTTCTTT
TRBV6-1	NA	TRBJ1-1	few	CASSEQGGITEAFF	TGTGCCAGCAGTGAACAGGGAGGGATCACTGAAGCTTTCTTT
TRBV5-6	TRBD1	TRBJ2-1	NA	CASSLGGWTGYNEQFF	TGTGCCAGCAGCTTGGGAGGGTGGACAGGCTACAATGAGCAGTTCTTC
TRBV19	NA	TRBJ1-5	NA	CASSTQGFGSNQPQHF	TGTGCCAGTAGCACACAGGGATTCGGAAGCAATCAGCCCCAGCATTTT
TRBV19	TRBD1	TRBJ1-1	NA	CASNTGGTEAFF	TGTGCCAGTAACACAGGGGGCACTGAAGCTTTCTTT
TRBV18	TRBD2	TRBJ2-3	NA	CASSVSGRAIDTQYF	TGTGCCAGCTCAGTAAGCGGGAGGGCCATCGATACGCAGTATTTT
TRBV3-1/TRBV3-2	TRBD1	TRBJ1-1	NA	CASSQPGGNTEAFF	TGTGCCAGCAGCCAACCAGGGGGCAACACTGAAGCTTTCTTT
TRBV12-3/TRBV12-4	NA	TRBJ1-1	NA	CASSYRVNTEAFF	TGTGCCAGCAGCTACCGCGTGAACACTGAAGCTTTCTTT
TRBV5-1	NA	TRBJ2-1	NA	CASSLGFEGGREQFF	TGCGCCAGCAGCTTGGGGTTCGAAGGCGGGCGCGAGCAGTTCTTC
TRBV5-1	TRBD2	TRBJ2-1	NA	CASSLAGTIDNEQFF	TGCGCCAGCAGCTTGGCCGGGACTATCGACAATGAGCAGTTCTTC
TRBV7-2	TRBD2	TRBJ2-7	NA	CASSDPAGGAYEQYF	TGTGCCAGCAGCGATCCCGCGGGGGGTGCCTACGAGCAGTACTTC
TRBV7-9	NA	TRBJ2-5	NA	CASSLDNWGAQYF	TGTGCCAGCAGCTTAGACAACTGGGGGGCCCAGTACTTC
TRBV5-1	TRBD1	TRBJ2-1	NA	CASSLYRDRPNEQFF	TGCGCCAGCAGCCTATATAGGGACAGGCCCAATGAGCAGTTCTTC
TRBV19	TRBD1	TRBJ1-5	NA	CASSATGGRQPQHF	TGTGCCAGTAGTGCCACAGGGGGCAGGCAGCCCCAGCATTTT
TRBV4-3	TRBD1	TRBJ1-2	few	CASSQTGAHGYTF	TGCGCCAGCAGCCAGACAGGGGCCCATGGCTACACCTTC
TRBV5-1	TRBD1	TRBJ1-2	NA	CASSEGQGDRGYTF	TGCGCCAGCAGCGAGGGACAGGGGGATCGTGGCTACACCTTC
TRBV9	TRBD1	TRBJ1-4	once	CASSREQGNEKLFF	TGTGCCAGCAGCCGAGAACAGGGGAATGAAAAACTGTTTTTT
TRBV15	NA	TRBJ1-5	few	CATTRYYRSTYQPQHF	TGTGCCACCACTAGGTACTATCGGTCCACCTATCAGCCCCAGCATTTT
TRBV5-5	TRBD2	TRBJ2-4	NA	CASSLGLAGDPTAAGF	TGTGCCAGCAGCTTGGGACTAGCGGGGGACCCTACCGCCGCCGGGTTC
TRBV6-2/TRBV6-3	NA	TRBJ1-2	NA	CASSYWRHYGYTF	TGTGCCAGCAGTTACTGGAGGCACTATGGCTACACCTTC
TRBV4-2	TRBD2	TRBJ2-2	NA	CASSQALAGGTGELFF	TGTGCCAGCAGCCAAGCATTAGCGGGAGGCACCGGGGAGCTGTTTTTT
TRBV19	NA	TRBJ2-7	NA	CASSPTNRDDYEQYF	TGTGCCAGTAGTCCAACGAACAGGGATGACTACGAGCAGTACTTC
TRBV4-1	NA	TRBJ1-2	NA	CASSQDRGIPYGYTF	TGCGCCAGCAGCCAAGATCGAGGGATCCCCTATGGCTACACCTTC
TRBV28	NA	TRBJ2-1	NA	CASSLWGPRTVRNEQFF	TGTGCCAGCAGTTTATGGGGGCCACGAACGGTTCGCAATGAGCAGTTCTTC
TRBV19	TRBD2	TRBJ2-3	few	CASNSGSTDTQYF	TGTGCCAGTAATAGCGGGAGTACAGATACGCAGTATTTT
TRBV19	NA	TRBJ1-5	NA	CASSRRTVGQPQHF	TGTGCCAGTAGTAGGAGGACAGTAGGACAGCCCCAGCATTTT
TRBV10-3	NA	TRBJ1-1	NA	CAISYAGKDTEAFF	TGTGCCATCAGTTACGCAGGGAAGGACACTGAAGCTTTCTTT
TRBV9	TRBD1	TRBJ1-3	few	CASSVDPDRNGNTIYF	TGTGCCAGCAGCGTAGACCCGGACAGGAACGGAAACACCATATATTTT
TRBV3-1/TRBV3-2	NA	TRBJ2-5	few	CASSQDQGTLQETQYF	TGTGCCAGCAGCCAAGATCAGGGGACCCTCCAAGAGACCCAGTACTTC
TRBV5-1	NA	TRBJ2-1	NA	CASSLGGRGNYNEQFF	TGCGCCAGCAGCTTGGGCGGCCGCGGGAATTACAATGAGCAGTTCTTC
TRBV19	NA	TRBJ1-2	few	CASKPMGGINYGYTF	TGTGCCAGTAAACCCATGGGGGGAATTAACTATGGCTACACCTTC
TRBV27	TRBD1	TRBJ1-2	NA	CASSISGQGGNYGYTF	TGTGCCAGCAGTATATCTGGACAGGGTGGTAACTATGGCTACACCTTC
TRBV28	TRBD1	TRBJ1-3	once	CASSPFLDRVDTIYF	TGTGCCAGCAGCCCCTTCCTCGACAGGGTGGACACCATATATTTT
TRBV7-2	NA	TRBJ1-1	NA	CASSFGWANTEAFF	TGTGCCAGCAGCTTTGGGTGGGCGAACACTGAAGCTTTCTTT
TRBV5-5	NA	TRBJ2-7	NA	CASSLVGGTVGEQYF	TGTGCCAGCAGCTTGGTTGGGGGCACGGTTGGCGAGCAGTACTTC
TRBV5-1	NA	TRBJ1-4	NA	CASSSRGRDEKLFF	TGCGCCAGCAGCTCCAGGGGTAGGGATGAAAAACTGTTTTTT
TRBV5-6	NA	TRBJ1-4	NA	CASSSGRGGGKLFF	TGTGCCAGCAGCTCCGGGAGGGGCGGTGGAAAACTGTTTTTT
TRBV7-2	NA	TRBJ1-1	NA	CASSLVPGAGTEAFF	TGTGCCAGCAGCTTAGTCCCGGGCGCGGGCACTGAAGCTTTCTTT
TRBV15	TRBD1	TRBJ2-2	NA	CATSRRDRGDTGELFF	TGTGCCACCAGCAGGCGGGACAGGGGTGACACCGGGGAGCTGTTTTTT
TRBV6-5	NA	TRBJ2-2	NA	CASIAAVNTGELFF	TGTGCCAGCATTGCTGCGGTAAACACCGGGGAGCTGTTTTTT
TRBV11-2	TRBD1	TRBJ2-2	NA	CASSPRTGGMELFF	TGTGCCAGCAGCCCTAGGACAGGGGGGATGGAGCTGTTTTTT